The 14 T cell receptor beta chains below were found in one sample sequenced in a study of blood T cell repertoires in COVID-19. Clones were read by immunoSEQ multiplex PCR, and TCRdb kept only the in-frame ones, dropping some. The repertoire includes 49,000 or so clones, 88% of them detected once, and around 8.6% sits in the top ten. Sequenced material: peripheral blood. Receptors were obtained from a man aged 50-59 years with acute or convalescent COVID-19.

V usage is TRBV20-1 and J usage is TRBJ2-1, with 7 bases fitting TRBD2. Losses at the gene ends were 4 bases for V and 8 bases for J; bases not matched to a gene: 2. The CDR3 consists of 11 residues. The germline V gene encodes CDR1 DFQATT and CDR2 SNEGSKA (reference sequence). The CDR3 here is CSATREYEQFF. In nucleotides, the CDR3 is TGCAGTGCTACGCGGGAGTATGAGCAGTTCTTC.

The CDR3 DNA sequence: TGTGCCAGCAGCTCGGACAGGTCCTACGAGCAGTACTTC. This encodes CASSSDRSYEQYF. This rearrangement joins TRBV5-6 to TRBJ2-7, with 7 bases fitting TRBD1. This CDR3 spans 13 amino acids. V lost 3 bases to trimming and J lost 1 base; unmatched junction nucleotides: 1. Germline V gene sequence: CDR1 SGHDT, CDR2 YYEEEE.

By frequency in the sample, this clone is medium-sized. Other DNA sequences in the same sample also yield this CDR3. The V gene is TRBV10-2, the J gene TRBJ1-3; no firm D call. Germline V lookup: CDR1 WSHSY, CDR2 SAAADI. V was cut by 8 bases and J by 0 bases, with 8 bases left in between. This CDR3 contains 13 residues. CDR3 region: CASGVSSGNTIYF. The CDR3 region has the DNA TGCGCCAGCGGAGTCTCCTCTGGAAACACCATATATTTT.

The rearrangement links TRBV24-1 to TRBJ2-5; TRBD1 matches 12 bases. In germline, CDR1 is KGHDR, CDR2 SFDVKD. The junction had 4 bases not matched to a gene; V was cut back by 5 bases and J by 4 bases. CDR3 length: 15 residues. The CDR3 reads CATSVGTGGGETQYF. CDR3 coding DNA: TGTGCCACCAGTGTCGGGACAGGGGGCGGAGAGACCCAGTACTTC.

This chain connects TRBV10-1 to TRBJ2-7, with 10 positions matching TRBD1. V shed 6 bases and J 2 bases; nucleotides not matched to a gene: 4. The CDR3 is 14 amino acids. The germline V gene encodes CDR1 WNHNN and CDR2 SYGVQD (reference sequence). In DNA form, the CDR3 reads TGCGCCAGCAGCCGGGACAGGGGAGCCTACGAGCAGTACTTC. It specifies CASSRDRGAYEQYF.

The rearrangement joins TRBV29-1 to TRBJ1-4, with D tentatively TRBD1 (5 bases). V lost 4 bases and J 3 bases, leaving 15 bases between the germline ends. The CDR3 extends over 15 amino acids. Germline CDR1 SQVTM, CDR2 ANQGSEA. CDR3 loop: CSVAPAAGPNEKLFF. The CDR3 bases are TGCAGCGTTGCTCCTGCAGCAGGGCCTAATGAAAAACTGTTTTTT.

Here the CDR3 reads CSVAASAYEQYF. The DNA for the CDR3 is TGCAGCGTTGCGGCTAGCGCCTACGAGCAGTACTTC. The V and J genes are TRBV29-1 and TRBJ2-7; perhaps TRBD2 as D (6 bases). This CDR3 is built from 12 residues. The V end lost 4 bases, the J end lost 2 bases, and 9 bases lay between the germline ends. Germline lookup yields CDR1 SQVTM and CDR2 ANQGSEA.

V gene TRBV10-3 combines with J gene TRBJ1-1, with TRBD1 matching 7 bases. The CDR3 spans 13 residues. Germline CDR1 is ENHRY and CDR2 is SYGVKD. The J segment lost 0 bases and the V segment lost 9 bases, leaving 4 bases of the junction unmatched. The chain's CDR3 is CAIQGGLNTEAFF. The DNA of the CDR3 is TGTGCCATTCAAGGGGGCCTGAACACTGAAGCTTTCTTT.

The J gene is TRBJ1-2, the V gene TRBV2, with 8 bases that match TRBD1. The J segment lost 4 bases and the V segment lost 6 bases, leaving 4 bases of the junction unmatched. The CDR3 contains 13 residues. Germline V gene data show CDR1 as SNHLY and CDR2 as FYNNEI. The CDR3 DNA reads TGTGCCAGCAGGGACAGGGCAGGCTATGGCTACACCTTC. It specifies CASRDRAGYGYTF.

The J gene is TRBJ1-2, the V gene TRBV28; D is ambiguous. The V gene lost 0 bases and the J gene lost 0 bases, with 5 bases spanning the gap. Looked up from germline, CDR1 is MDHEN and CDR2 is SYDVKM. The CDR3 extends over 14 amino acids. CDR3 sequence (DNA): TGTGCCAGCAGTTTATGGGCAGCTAACTATGGCTACACCTTC. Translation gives CASSLWAANYGYTF.

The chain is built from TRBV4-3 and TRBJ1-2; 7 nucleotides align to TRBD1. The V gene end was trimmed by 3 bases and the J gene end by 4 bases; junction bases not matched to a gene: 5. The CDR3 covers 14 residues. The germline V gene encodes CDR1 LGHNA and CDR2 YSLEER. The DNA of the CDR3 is TGCGCCAGCAGCCAGGACCGGGACAGCTATGGCTACACCTTC. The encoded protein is CASSQDRDSYGYTF.

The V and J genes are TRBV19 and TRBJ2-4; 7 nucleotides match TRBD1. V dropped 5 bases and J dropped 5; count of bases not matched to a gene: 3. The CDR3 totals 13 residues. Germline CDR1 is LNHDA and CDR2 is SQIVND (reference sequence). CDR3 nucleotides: TGTGCCAGTAGTCACAGGGGTCAAAACATTCAGTACTTC. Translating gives CASSHRGQNIQYF. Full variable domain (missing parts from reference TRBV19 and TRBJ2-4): DGGITQSPKYLFRKEGQNVTLSCEQNLNHDAMYWYRQDPGQGLRLIYYSQIVNDFQKGDIAEGYSVSREKKESFPLTVTSAQKNPTAFYLCASSHRGQNIQYFGAGTRLSVL.

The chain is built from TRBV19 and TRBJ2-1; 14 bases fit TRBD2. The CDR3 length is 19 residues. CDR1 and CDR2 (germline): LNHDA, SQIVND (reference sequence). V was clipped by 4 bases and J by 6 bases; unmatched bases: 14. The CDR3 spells CASSTQRLAGGPLGNEQFF. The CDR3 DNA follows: TGTGCCAGTAGTACCCAAAGACTAGCGGGAGGGCCCCTCGGCAATGAGCAGTTCTTC.

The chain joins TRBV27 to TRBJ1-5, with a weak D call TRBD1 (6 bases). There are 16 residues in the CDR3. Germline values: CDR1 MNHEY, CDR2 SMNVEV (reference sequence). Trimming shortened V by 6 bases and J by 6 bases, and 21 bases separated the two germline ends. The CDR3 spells CASSPRGGQGSQPQHF. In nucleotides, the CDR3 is TGTGCCAGCAGCCCCCGGGGTGGGCAGGGGAGTCAGCCCCAGCATTTT.